One sample yielded the 15 T cell receptor beta chains listed below, sequenced in a study of cytomegalovirus exposure and HLA in healthy donors. PCR employed 60 Vbeta and 13 Jbeta primers. Clones were read by immunoSEQ multiplex PCR, and TCRdb kept only the in-frame ones, dropping some. This listing includes about 140,000 clones. Sequenced sample: PBMCs. The source of these receptors is a man aged 40-49 years in good health and CMV-seronegative.

The chain joins TRBV5-1 to TRBJ2-6; no clear D. The V gene lost 8 bases and the J gene lost 0 bases, with 6 bases spanning the gap. The germline CDR1 and CDR2 sequences are SGHRS and YFSETQ. The length of the CDR3 is 13 residues. The CDR3 here is CASHSSGANVLTF. The CDR3 region has the DNA TGCGCCAGTCATAGCTCTGGGGCCAACGTCCTGACTTTC.

The chain joins TRBV5-1 to TRBJ1-2, with D unclear. The V gene lost 6 bases and the J gene lost 8 bases, with 20 bases spanning the gap. The CDR3 totals 14 residues. The germline V gene encodes CDR1 SGHRS and CDR2 YFSETQ. The CDR3 loop reads CASIPTPRRGGYTF. The CDR3, as DNA: TGCGCCAGCATACCTACCCCTCGTAGAGGGGGCTACACCTTC.

This chain uses TRBV9 with TRBJ1-1; the match to TRBD1 covers 9 bases. This CDR3 has 15 residues. CDR1 is SGDLS and CDR2 is YYNGEE in the germline V gene. The trim removed 4 bases at V and 4 bases at J, leaving 8 bases unmatched. Here the CDR3 DNA reads TGTGCCAGCAGCCCCGGGACAGGGTTTAGCACTGAAGCTTTCTTT. Its translation is CASSPGTGFSTEAFF.

The genes are TRBV18 and TRBJ2-5; no definite D call. The CDR3 is made up of 14 amino acids. Trimming took off 3 bases at V and 1 base at J, with 9 bases between the two ends. From germline, CDR1 is KGHSH and CDR2 LQKENI. In DNA, the CDR3 is TGTGCCAGCTCACCGAAGAACAGCCAAGAGACCCAGTACTTC. It specifies CASSPKNSQETQYF.

The chain joins TRBV29-1 to TRBJ2-1, with D tentatively TRBD2 (6 bases). V lost 6 bases, J lost 9 bases, and 12 bases lay in between. CDR1 and CDR2 from the germline V gene are SQVTM and ANQGSEA. The CDR3 extends over 11 amino acids. The DNA of the CDR3 is TGCAGCGTCGGGGGTTCTGGTGAGCAGTTCTTC. This sequence encodes CSVGGSGEQFF.

The chain couples TRBV7-8 to TRBJ1-1; D call uncertain. Germline lookup yields CDR1 SGHVS and CDR2 FQNEAQ. The V and J ends lost 2 bases and 2 bases respectively, with 6 bases between them. This CDR3 has 13 residues. The CDR3 here is CASSLNRNTEAFF. Here the CDR3 DNA reads TGTGCCAGCAGCTTAAACAGAAACACTGAAGCTTTCTTT.

In the case of this clone: The junction differs from germline at one of its ends, possibly a read error. The chain carries TRBV7-9 and TRBJ1-2, with D maybe TRBD1 (5 bases). The CDR3 covers 15 residues. Germline V gives CDR1 SEHNR, CDR2 FQNEAQ (reference sequence). This chain's CDR3 is CASSLAGQRGYGYTF. In DNA, the CDR3 is TGTGCCAGCAGCCTAGCGGGGCAGCGGGGGTATGGCTACACCTTC.

The chain uses TRBV28 and TRBJ1-5; D gene unclear. V lost 3 bases, J lost 2 bases, and 8 bases lay in between. Germline loops: CDR1 MDHEN, CDR2 SYDVKM. CDR3 length: 14 residues. CDR3 sequence reads: CASSFGQGNQPQHF. The CDR3 DNA reads TGTGCCAGCAGTTTCGGTCAGGGCAATCAGCCCCAGCATTTT.

The chain uses TRBV4-3 and TRBJ2-3; TRBD2 agrees at 13 bases. V was clipped by 6 bases and J by 0 bases; unmatched bases: 6. Germline-derived CDR1 and CDR2 are LGHNA and YSLEER. The CDR3 has 17 residues. The CDR3 region has the DNA TGCGCCAGCAGTTGGGGGACTAGCGGGGTCAGCACAGATACGCAGTATTTT. This gives the protein CASSWGTSGVSTDTQYF.

The chain is built from TRBV27 and TRBJ1-6; TRBD1 matches 7 bases. The CDR3 loop spans 14 amino acids. Per the germline V gene, CDR1 is MNHEY and CDR2 is SMNVEV (reference sequence). With V trimmed by 7 bases and J by 4 bases, 4 bases remained unmatched. CDR3 amino acids: CASMEQGYNSPLHF. The CDR3 region has the DNA TGTGCCAGCATGGAACAGGGGTATAATTCACCCCTCCACTTT.

Here the CDR3 reads CASSAGQGLVTEAFF. The CDR3 DNA is TGCGCCAGCAGTGCTGGACAGGGCCTTGTCACTGAAGCTTTCTTT. The chain couples TRBV5-1 to TRBJ1-1; the match to TRBD1 covers 8 bases. The CDR3 has 15 amino acids. Germline assignment: CDR1 SGHRS and CDR2 YFSETQ. After removal of 5 bases from V and 4 bases from J, the junction contained 10 bases not matched to a gene.

The CDR3 nucleotides read TGTGCCAGCAGCGTAATCGGACTAGCGGGCGTAGATACGCAGTATTTT. Translating gives CASSVIGLAGVDTQYF. The V call is TRBV9, the J call TRBJ2-3, with TRBD2 matching 11 bases. The germline CDR1 and CDR2 sequences are SGDLS and YYNGEE. This CDR3 has 16 residues. The ends lost 1 base at V and 5 bases at J; junction bases unmatched: 6.

This rearrangement joins TRBV14 to TRBJ2-3, with 10 bases lining up with TRBD2. Germline V gene sequence: CDR1 SGHDN, CDR2 FVKESK. CDR3 length: 17 residues. J lost 4 bases, V lost 4 bases, and 11 bases had no gene match. CDR3 sequence: CASSRGVLAGAADTQYF. CDR3 in DNA: TGTGCCAGCAGCCGGGGAGTTCTAGCGGGGGCGGCAGATACGCAGTATTTT.

The chain employs TRBV6-6 and TRBJ2-5, with TRBD2 matching over 8 bases. The ends lost 2 bases at V and 5 bases at J; junction bases unmatched: 10. CDR1 is MNHNY and CDR2 is SVGAGI in the germline V gene (reference sequence). The CDR3 extends over 16 amino acids. In DNA, the CDR3 is TGTGCCAGCAGTTACACCCAGCGGGGGCCCGGGGAGACCCAGTACTTC. Protein product: CASSYTQRGPGETQYF.

This chain links TRBV11-2 with TRBJ2-2, with 8 bases identical to TRBD1. The V and J ends lost 5 bases and 5 bases, in that order; junction bases with no gene match: 7. In germline, CDR1 is SGHAT, CDR2 FQNNGV. CDR3 length: 15 amino acids. This chain's CDR3 is CASSVTGGKTGELFF. The CDR3 DNA reads TGTGCCAGCAGCGTAACAGGGGGAAAGACCGGGGAGCTGTTTTTT.